Here is one T cell receptor (beta chain) with its context. The antigen remains unidentified. The data are from a study of T cells in Graves' hyperthyroidism and ophthalmopathy. Trimming cost V 6 bases and J 1 base; bases outside gene matches: 9. This CDR3 is built from 16 residues. Germline CDR1 is MNHNS and CDR2 is SASEGT. It was RNA transcripts that yielded the amplified TCR beta CDR3 regions. RT-PCR in the first round (using the HTBI primer set) targeted the TCR CDR3. TCRdb reprocessed the multiplex PCR reads via MiXCR and lists one record per CDR3 protein. This table holds fewer than 400,000 distinct CDR3 sequences, more than 20% found once. Graves' hyperthyroidism is called stable when ophthalmopathy does not progress within 18 months. With a duration under 2 months, the hyperthyroidism was newly diagnosed in patients aged 18 to 65. Study-level results: The blood repertoire included most of the expanded thyroid clonotypes above 0.001.

V gene TRBV6-1 combines with J gene TRBJ2-7, with 10 bases that match TRBD2. Sequencing input: blood. The receptor was isolated from a man in his fifties with Graves' hyperthyroidism. CDR3 in DNA: TGTGCCAGCAGGACCCTAGCGGGAGCCGGTTCCTACGAGCAGTACTTC. It is translated as CASRTLAGAGSYEQYF.